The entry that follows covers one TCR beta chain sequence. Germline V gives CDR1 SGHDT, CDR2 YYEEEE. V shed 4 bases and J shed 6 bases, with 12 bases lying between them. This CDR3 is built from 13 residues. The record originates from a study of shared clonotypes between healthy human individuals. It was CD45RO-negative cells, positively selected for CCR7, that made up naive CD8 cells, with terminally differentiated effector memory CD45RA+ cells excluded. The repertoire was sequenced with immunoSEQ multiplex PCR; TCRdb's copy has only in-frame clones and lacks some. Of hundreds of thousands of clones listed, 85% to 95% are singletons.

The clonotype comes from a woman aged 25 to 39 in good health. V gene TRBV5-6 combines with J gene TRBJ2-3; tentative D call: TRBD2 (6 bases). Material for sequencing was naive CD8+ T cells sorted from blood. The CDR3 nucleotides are TGTGCCAGCAGCAGCCATGGGGGGGATACGCAGTATTTT. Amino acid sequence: CASSSHGGDTQYF.